Listed below are T cell receptor beta chains from one sample, sequenced in a study of T-cell reconstitution after alpha-beta-depleted transplantation in children. TCRdb fed the PCR reads into MiXCR, producing one record per CDR3 protein. Of about 540,000 distinct CDR3 sequences listed, 18% are singletons. This specimen consisted of PBMCs from the stem cell graft donor, obtained from the stem cell graft. These TCRs come from a human donor who donated a stem cell graft to a child with acute lymphoblastic leukemia. Both conserved end residues are part of each CDR3. The D gene is left open where the match is weak. Some rows mark clone size as missing; the rest say once, few, many or name a class of expanded clone.

J | size | D | V | DNA | CDR3
TRBJ2-2 | - | - | TRBV7-9 | TGTGCCAGCAGCTTACGGCAGGCGAACACCGGGGAGCTGTTTTTT | CASSLRQANTGELFF
TRBJ1-5 | few | - | TRBV14 | TGTGCCAGCAGCCATCCCACGGGAGTACTTATTAATCAGCCCCAGCATTTT | CASSHPTGVLINQPQHF
TRBJ2-3 | few | TRBD2 | TRBV7-9 | TGTGCCAGCAGCGGGAGCGGGGTTAGCACAGATACGCAGTATTTT | CASSGSGVSTDTQYF
TRBJ2-5 | - | - | TRBV7-9 | TGTGCCAGCAGCTTATATATGCAGTTTCAAGAGACCCAGTACTTC | CASSLYMQFQETQYF
TRBJ2-2 | - | TRBD1 | TRBV2 | TGTGCCAGCCGGCTCCATGCGGACAGGGCTCAAACCGGGGAGCTGTTTTTT | CASRLHADRAQTGELFF
TRBJ2-7 | few | - | TRBV5-1 | TGCGCCAGCAGCTTGGGGGACGCTAGCCCTCACGAGCAGTACTTC | CASSLGDASPHEQYF
TRBJ1-3 | - | - | TRBV6-5 | TGTGCCAGCAGTTCTCCAGGGACCTCTGGAAACACCATATATTTT | CASSSPGTSGNTIYF
TRBJ2-5 | few | TRBD2 | TRBV3-1 | TGTGCCAGCAACGGCCAAGGGACTATTAAAGAGACCCAGTACTTC | CASNGQGTIKETQYF
TRBJ2-7 | - | TRBD2 | TRBV5-1 | TGCGCCAGCAGCTTGGCCGGGGGGGATTACTCCTACGAGCAGTACTTC | CASSLAGGDYSYEQYF
TRBJ2-1 | few | TRBD2 | TRBV20-1 | TGCAGTGCTAGGCCGGGACTAGCGGGAGGGAGCTACAATGAGCAGTTCTTC | CSARPGLAGGSYNEQFF
TRBJ1-5 | few | - | TRBV5-1 | TGCGCCAGCAGCTTGTTACCCGGGGGGGCAGATCAGCCCCAGCATTTT | CASSLLPGGADQPQHF
TRBJ2-5 | - | - | TRBV11-2 | TGTGCCAGCAGCTTTCCCCCGCCCGACGAGACCCAGTACTTC | CASSFPPPDETQYF
TRBJ2-1 | few | TRBD2 | TRBV29-1 | TGCAGCCACTCCCGACCCCCCCAAGCGGGAGGTACGGTAGGTGAGCAGTTCTTC | CSHSRPPQAGGTVGEQFF
TRBJ2-3 | few | - | TRBV7-9 | TGTGCCGCCAGCAGCTTCCTACAGGGCCCAACAGATACGCAGTATTTT | CAASSFLQGPTDTQYF
TRBJ2-1 | - | - | TRBV4-1 | TGCGCCAGCAGCCAGAGGACATCCTACAATGAGCAGTTCTTC | CASSQRTSYNEQFF
TRBJ2-4 | many | - | TRBV25-1 | TGTGCCAGCAGTCATAGTAACAACAGGGAGTACTTC | CASSHSNNREYF
TRBJ2-1 | few | - | TRBV2 | TGTGCCAGCAGTGAAGCGGGAGTGGGCAGTGAGCAGTTCTTC | CASSEAGVGSEQFF
TRBJ2-2 | - | TRBD2 | TRBV12-3/TRBV12-4 | TGTGCCAGCAGTTGGGGACTAGACGCCGGGGAGCTGTTTTTT | CASSWGLDAGELFF
TRBJ2-5 | - | - | TRBV20-1 | TGCAGTGCTACTATCGAGACCCAGTACTTC | CSATIETQYF
TRBJ2-1 | few | - | TRBV29-1 | TGCAGCGAAACAGTCTACAATGAGCAGTTCTTC | CSETVYNEQFF
TRBJ2-7 | - | TRBD1 | TRBV7-9 | TGTGCCAGCAGCCGACAGGGTACCAGCTTGGGCGAGCAGTACTTC | CASSRQGTSLGEQYF
TRBJ2-3 | few | - | TRBV5-1 | TGCGCCAGCAGCCCACGGGGGCGGGATAGTGATACGCAGTATTTT | CASSPRGRDSDTQYF
TRBJ2-2 | - | TRBD2 | TRBV2 | TGTGCCAGCAGTGGTGGTAGCGGGAGCGTATGGACCGGGGAGCTGTTTTTT | CASSGGSGSVWTGELFF
TRBJ1-1 | - | TRBD1 | TRBV4-1 | TGCGCCAGCAGCCAACGAACCGGACAGGGGTACACTGAAGCTTTCTTT | CASSQRTGQGYTEAFF
TRBJ2-7 | few | - | TRBV29-1 | TGCAGCGTCTGGACAGAGATCTCCTACGAGCAGTACTTC | CSVWTEISYEQYF
TRBJ1-4 | - | TRBD1 | TRBV4-1 | TGCGCCAGCAGCCAAGCGGACAGGGGTGCTGAAAAACTGTTTTTT | CASSQADRGAEKLFF
TRBJ1-1 | - | - | TRBV29-1 | TGCAGCGTTGTAAGGGAAACAGCTTTCTTT | CSVVRETAFF
TRBJ2-1 | few | TRBD2 | TRBV25-1 | TGTGCCAGCAGTGAACTACGACAGGGCCTAGCGGGAGGCGACAATGAGCAGTTCTTC | CASSELRQGLAGGDNEQFF
TRBJ1-2 | few | - | TRBV7-9 | TGTGCCAGCAGCTTAAAGTCCGCAGGGAATGGCTACACCTTC | CASSLKSAGNGYTF
TRBJ1-1 | - | TRBD1 | TRBV12-3/TRBV12-4 | TGTGCCAGCAAACACCCGGGACAGACCATCATGAACACTGAAGCTTTCTTT | CASKHPGQTIMNTEAFF
TRBJ2-5 | few | - | TRBV5-6 | TGTGCCAGCAGCTTGACAGCGGAGGAGACCCAGTACTTC | CASSLTAEETQYF
TRBJ2-7 | - | - | TRBV20-1 | TGCAGTGCTAAACGGGGAAGCTCCTACGAGCAGTACTTC | CSAKRGSSYEQYF
TRBJ2-7 | - | TRBD1 | TRBV5-1 | TGCGCCAGCAGCTTGGGACAGGGGCCGGTCTACGAGCAGTACTTC | CASSLGQGPVYEQYF
TRBJ2-2 | few | - | TRBV9 | TGTGCCAGCAGCACCCCATCAGGGGGAGGTAACACCGGGGAGCTGTTTTTT | CASSTPSGGGNTGELFF
TRBJ2-7 | - | TRBD2 | TRBV7-2 | TGTGCCAGCAGCCCCCCCCCGCAGACTAGCGGGACCTACGAGCAGTACTTC | CASSPPPQTSGTYEQYF
TRBJ2-7 | - | TRBD2 | TRBV27 | TGTGCCAGCAGCCTTGGGACTACCACCTACGAGCAGTACTTC | CASSLGTTTYEQYF
TRBJ2-7 | few | TRBD1 | TRBV3-1 | TGTGCCAGCAGCGACGGACCGGGACAGGTCTCCTACGAGCAGTACTTC | CASSDGPGQVSYEQYF
TRBJ2-7 | few | TRBD1 | TRBV29-1 | TGCAGCGCAATCGGGACAGGATTCTACGAGCAGTACTTC | CSAIGTGFYEQYF
TRBJ2-7 | few | - | TRBV6-5 | TGTGCCAGCAGTTACCGACACCCCGAAGAGGAGTATGCGCTCTACGAGCAGTACTTC | CASSYRHPEEEYALYEQYF
TRBJ1-1 | few | - | TRBV5-1 | TGCGCCAGCAGCTTTGGACGGATGAACACTGAAGCTTTCTTT | CASSFGRMNTEAFF
TRBJ2-2 | - | TRBD1 | TRBV29-1 | TGCAGCGTTGACCGGACAGGGTGGGACGGGGAGCTGTTTTTT | CSVDRTGWDGELFF
TRBJ2-1 | few | - | TRBV7-9 | TGTGCCAGCAGCTTAATAAATTATTTCTCGCAGTTCTTC | CASSLINYFSQFF
TRBJ2-3 | - | - | TRBV21-1 | TGTGCCAGCAGCAAAGGGGGAGGGCACAAGGTCACAGATACGCAGTATTTT | CASSKGGGHKVTDTQYF
TRBJ2-7 | few | - | TRBV27 | TGTGCCAGCAGTTTTAGTAAACCCTACGAGCAGTACTTC | CASSFSKPYEQYF
TRBJ2-7 | - | - | TRBV24-1 | TGTGCCACCAGTGGAGGACTGAGACTCTCCTACGAGCAGTACTTC | CATSGGLRLSYEQYF
TRBJ2-4 | few | TRBD2 | TRBV27 | TGTGCCAGCAGTTTCCCAGCGGGAGGGAAAAACATTCAGTACTTC | CASSFPAGGKNIQYF
TRBJ2-1 | - | TRBD2 | TRBV7-3 | TGTGCCAGCAGTCTCATGGGATTAGCGGGCAATGAGCAGTTCTTC | CASSLMGLAGNEQFF
TRBJ2-7 | few | TRBD1 | TRBV4-1 | TGCGCCAGCAGCCAGGCGACAGGGGGACTCTACGAGCAGTACTTC | CASSQATGGLYEQYF
TRBJ2-7 | few | - | TRBV27 | TGTGCCAGCAGTTTATCTGCAGAGGGGGACGAGCAGTACTTC | CASSLSAEGDEQYF
TRBJ2-3 | few | TRBD2 | TRBV20-1 | TGCAGTGCTAGAGATCCACAAAGACTAGCGGCTAGCACAGATACGCAGTATTTT | CSARDPQRLAASTDTQYF
TRBJ2-2 | - | TRBD1 | TRBV19 | TGTGCCAGTAGTTCCGGGACAGGGGGCGGGGAGCTGTTTTTT | CASSSGTGGGELFF